Listed below are T cell receptor beta chains from one sample, sequenced in a study of shared clonotypes between healthy human individuals. Profiling relied on immunoSEQ multiplex PCR, and the TCRdb table lists in-frame clones only, not all of them. The sample holds about 2.4 million clones, 90% to 95% seen once. Sequencing used naive CD4+ T cells from PBMCs. Every receptor here comes from a man younger than 30 in good health. Some clones in this sample may be carry-over from other donors' samples. Both conserved end residues are part of each CDR3. A D gene is named only where the DNA matches it firmly. Only some rows state a clone size, as once, few, many or a class for expanded clones.

J gene: TRBJ1-1; D gene: NA; clone size: NA; V gene: TRBV20-1; CDR3 protein: CSAPTREVAFF; CDR3 DNA: TGCAGTGCCCCGACCCGGGAGGTTGCTTTCTTT
J gene: TRBJ1-5; D gene: NA; clone size: NA; V gene: TRBV2; CDR3 protein: CASSAQKAELLYSNQPQHF; CDR3 DNA: TGTGCCAGCAGTGCCCAGAAGGCAGAACTTCTTTATAGCAATCAGCCCCAGCATTTT
J gene: TRBJ2-1; D gene: NA; clone size: NA; V gene: TRBV21-1; CDR3 protein: CASPTGALYNEQFF; CDR3 DNA: TGTGCCAGTCCGACTGGCGCCCTTTACAATGAGCAGTTCTTC
J gene: TRBJ1-1; D gene: NA; clone size: NA; V gene: TRBV25-1; CDR3 protein: CASSVPGNTEAFF; CDR3 DNA: TGTGCCAGCAGTGTCCCCGGGAACACTGAAGCTTTCTTT
J gene: TRBJ2-7; D gene: TRBD2; clone size: NA; V gene: TRBV6-6; CDR3 protein: CASSQAGGPSEQYF; CDR3 DNA: TGTGCCAGCAGTCAAGCGGGAGGGCCGTCCGAGCAGTACTTC
J gene: TRBJ2-1; D gene: NA; clone size: NA; V gene: TRBV4-2; CDR3 protein: CASSQIRWTSGFF; CDR3 DNA: TGTGCCAGCAGCCAGATCCGGTGGACCTCAGGGTTCTTC
J gene: TRBJ2-1; D gene: TRBD2; clone size: NA; V gene: TRBV9; CDR3 protein: CASSPRLAEKNEQFF; CDR3 DNA: TGTGCCAGCAGCCCCAGACTAGCGGAGAAGAATGAGCAGTTCTTC
J gene: TRBJ2-3; D gene: NA; clone size: NA; V gene: TRBV7-8; CDR3 protein: CASSLRTSQSPDTQYF; CDR3 DNA: TGTGCCAGCAGCTTAAGGACGAGCCAGTCCCCAGATACGCAGTATTTT
J gene: TRBJ2-3; D gene: NA; clone size: NA; V gene: TRBV5-8; CDR3 protein: CASSLGTIGDTQYF; CDR3 DNA: TGTGCCAGCAGCTTGGGGACCATAGGGGATACGCAGTATTTT
J gene: TRBJ1-1; D gene: NA; clone size: few; V gene: TRBV9; CDR3 protein: CASSVDPRHAEAFF; CDR3 DNA: TGTGCCAGCAGCGTAGACCCCCGGCACGCTGAAGCTTTCTTT
J gene: TRBJ1-4; D gene: NA; clone size: NA; V gene: TRBV28; CDR3 protein: CASSLNGGYEKLFF; CDR3 DNA: TGTGCCAGCAGTTTGAATGGGGGGTATGAAAAACTGTTTTTT
J gene: TRBJ2-1; D gene: NA; clone size: NA; V gene: TRBV6-5; CDR3 protein: CASRLRQGSYNEQFF; CDR3 DNA: TGTGCCAGCAGACTGAGGCAGGGTTCCTACAATGAGCAGTTCTTC
J gene: TRBJ2-7; D gene: TRBD1; clone size: NA; V gene: TRBV29-1; CDR3 protein: CSVEDWGTGNYEQYF; CDR3 DNA: TGCAGCGTTGAAGATTGGGGGACAGGGAACTACGAGCAGTACTTC
J gene: TRBJ1-2; D gene: NA; clone size: NA; V gene: TRBV5-4; CDR3 protein: CASSPTPERAYTF; CDR3 DNA: TGTGCCAGCAGCCCAACGCCCGAGAGAGCCTACACCTTC
J gene: TRBJ1-2; D gene: NA; clone size: NA; V gene: TRBV18; CDR3 protein: CASSPSTGADYGYTF; CDR3 DNA: TGTGCCAGCTCACCATCGACGGGGGCCGACTATGGCTACACCTTC
J gene: TRBJ1-1; D gene: TRBD1; clone size: once; V gene: TRBV4-3; CDR3 protein: CASSQQIGQGFEAFF; CDR3 DNA: TGCGCCAGCAGCCAACAAATCGGACAGGGGTTTGAAGCTTTCTTT
J gene: TRBJ2-3; D gene: TRBD2; clone size: NA; V gene: TRBV27; CDR3 protein: CASSLKASGRADTQYF; CDR3 DNA: TGTGCCAGCAGTTTAAAGGCTAGCGGGAGGGCAGATACGCAGTATTTT
J gene: TRBJ2-7; D gene: TRBD2; clone size: NA; V gene: TRBV28; CDR3 protein: CASSRLAGTYEQYF; CDR3 DNA: TGTGCCAGCAGCCGACTAGCGGGAACCTACGAGCAGTACTTC
J gene: TRBJ1-5; D gene: NA; clone size: NA; V gene: TRBV19; CDR3 protein: CASSIVGQANQPQHF; CDR3 DNA: TGTGCCAGTAGTATAGTCGGCCAGGCCAATCAGCCCCAGCATTTT
J gene: TRBJ1-2; D gene: TRBD1; clone size: NA; V gene: TRBV6-5; CDR3 protein: CASWDRGNYGYTF; CDR3 DNA: TGTGCCAGCTGGGACAGGGGAAACTATGGCTACACCTTC
J gene: TRBJ2-1; D gene: TRBD1; clone size: NA; V gene: TRBV2; CDR3 protein: CASSARTGGFGEQFF; CDR3 DNA: TGTGCCAGCAGCGCCAGGACAGGGGGTTTCGGTGAGCAGTTCTTC
J gene: TRBJ2-7; D gene: NA; clone size: NA; V gene: TRBV6-1; CDR3 protein: CASSERWTSTPYEQYF; CDR3 DNA: TGTGCCAGCAGTGAACGGTGGACCTCGACACCATACGAGCAGTACTTC
J gene: TRBJ2-2; D gene: TRBD2; clone size: NA; V gene: TRBV7-2; CDR3 protein: CASSLVSGSWSGELFF; CDR3 DNA: TGTGCCAGCAGCTTAGTTAGCGGGAGTTGGTCCGGGGAGCTGTTTTTT
J gene: TRBJ2-7; D gene: NA; clone size: NA; V gene: TRBV27; CDR3 protein: CASSPGQGWLAGYYEQYF; CDR3 DNA: TGTGCCAGCAGTCCAGGACAGGGGTGGCTAGCGGGTTACTACGAGCAGTACTTC
J gene: TRBJ2-7; D gene: TRBD1; clone size: NA; V gene: TRBV10-3; CDR3 protein: CAITDPSTGLPYEQYF; CDR3 DNA: TGTGCCATCACCGACCCCTCGACAGGGTTACCCTACGAGCAGTACTTC
J gene: TRBJ2-7; D gene: TRBD1; clone size: few; V gene: TRBV30; CDR3 protein: CAWSPDRGYEQYF; CDR3 DNA: TGTGCCTGGAGCCCGGACAGGGGCTACGAGCAGTACTTC
J gene: TRBJ2-3; D gene: NA; clone size: NA; V gene: TRBV7-2; CDR3 protein: CASSLARGRGSTDTQYF; CDR3 DNA: TGTGCCAGCAGCTTAGCCAGGGGGAGGGGTAGCACAGATACGCAGTATTTT
J gene: TRBJ1-4; D gene: NA; clone size: NA; V gene: TRBV19; CDR3 protein: CASSGGPAREKLFF; CDR3 DNA: TGTGCCAGTAGTGGGGGACCAGCGAGGGAAAAACTGTTTTTT
J gene: TRBJ2-3; D gene: NA; clone size: NA; V gene: TRBV11-2; CDR3 protein: CASMRGRPKTDTQYF; CDR3 DNA: TGTGCCAGCATGAGGGGCAGGCCTAAGACAGATACGCAGTATTTT
J gene: TRBJ2-7; D gene: TRBD2; clone size: NA; V gene: TRBV11-3; CDR3 protein: CASSLSPGGHYEQYF; CDR3 DNA: TGTGCCAGCAGCTTAAGTCCGGGAGGCCACTACGAGCAGTACTTC
J gene: TRBJ1-1; D gene: TRBD1; clone size: NA; V gene: TRBV5-1; CDR3 protein: CASRLAGQGAAEAFF; CDR3 DNA: TGCGCCAGCAGACTAGCCGGACAGGGGGCGGCTGAAGCTTTCTTT
J gene: TRBJ2-6; D gene: NA; clone size: NA; V gene: TRBV21-1; CDR3 protein: CASSKGYRQGVGSGANVLTF; CDR3 DNA: NA
J gene: TRBJ1-5; D gene: NA; clone size: NA; V gene: TRBV30; CDR3 protein: CASAQGSNQPQHF; CDR3 DNA: TGTGCCTCGGCTCAGGGTAGCAATCAGCCCCAGCATTTT
J gene: TRBJ2-1; D gene: NA; clone size: NA; V gene: TRBV7-9; CDR3 protein: CASSLVGVGEQFF; CDR3 DNA: TGTGCCAGCAGCTTAGTTGGGGTTGGTGAGCAGTTCTTC
J gene: TRBJ1-4; D gene: NA; clone size: NA; V gene: TRBV6-6; CDR3 protein: CASTGMGEKLFF; CDR3 DNA: TGTGCCAGCACCGGCATGGGTGAAAAACTGTTTTTT
J gene: TRBJ2-6; D gene: NA; clone size: NA; V gene: TRBV7-9; CDR3 protein: CASSPGDGANVLTF; CDR3 DNA: TGTGCCAGCAGCCCCGGGGATGGGGCCAACGTCCTGACTTTC
J gene: TRBJ2-2; D gene: NA; clone size: few; V gene: TRBV5-1; CDR3 protein: CASSDNPVGRTGELFF; CDR3 DNA: TGCGCCAGCAGCGACAACCCTGTGGGGAGAACCGGGGAGCTGTTTTTT
J gene: TRBJ1-2; D gene: NA; clone size: once; V gene: TRBV7-2; CDR3 protein: CASSLVLGTYGYTF; CDR3 DNA: TGTGCCAGCAGCTTAGTATTGGGGACCTATGGCTACACCTTC
J gene: TRBJ2-1; D gene: TRBD2; clone size: NA; V gene: TRBV6-1; CDR3 protein: CASLGTSGYNEQFF; CDR3 DNA: TGTGCCAGCCTTGGGACTAGCGGCTACAATGAGCAGTTCTTC
J gene: TRBJ1-1; D gene: NA; clone size: NA; V gene: TRBV2; CDR3 protein: CASRSRGGGTEAFF; CDR3 DNA: TGTGCCAGCAGAAGCCGGGGGGGAGGGACTGAAGCTTTCTTT
J gene: TRBJ2-7; D gene: NA; clone size: NA; V gene: TRBV29-1; CDR3 protein: CSARVRFYEQYF; CDR3 DNA: TGCAGCGCCCGAGTGCGGTTCTACGAGCAGTACTTC
J gene: TRBJ1-3; D gene: NA; clone size: NA; V gene: TRBV7-6; CDR3 protein: CASKEGPTSGNTIYF; CDR3 DNA: TGTGCCAGCAAGGAGGGGCCTACCTCTGGAAACACCATATATTTT
J gene: TRBJ1-2; D gene: NA; clone size: NA; V gene: TRBV5-1; CDR3 protein: CASSPGGLPYGYTF; CDR3 DNA: TGCGCCAGCAGCCCGGGGGGCTTGCCCTATGGCTACACCTTC
J gene: TRBJ1-1; D gene: NA; clone size: once; V gene: TRBV7-9; CDR3 protein: CASSPQGHRNTEAFF; CDR3 DNA: TGTGCCAGCAGCCCACAGGGACATAGGAACACTGAAGCTTTCTTT
J gene: TRBJ2-7; D gene: TRBD2; clone size: NA; V gene: TRBV28; CDR3 protein: CASRGTSGVYEQYF; CDR3 DNA: TGTGCCAGCAGGGGGACTAGCGGGGTCTACGAGCAGTACTTC
J gene: TRBJ2-1; D gene: TRBD2; clone size: NA; V gene: TRBV7-3; CDR3 protein: CASSLELAGGPNEQFF; CDR3 DNA: TGTGCCAGCAGCTTAGAACTAGCGGGAGGGCCTAATGAGCAGTTCTTC
J gene: TRBJ2-7; D gene: TRBD1; clone size: NA; V gene: TRBV27; CDR3 protein: CASTRQARGQTYEQYF; CDR3 DNA: TGTGCCAGCACTCGACAAGCTAGGGGACAGACCTACGAGCAGTACTTC
J gene: TRBJ1-5; D gene: NA; clone size: once; V gene: TRBV7-9; CDR3 protein: CASTTIGASPQHF; CDR3 DNA: TGTGCCAGCACCACGATAGGGGCTTCGCCCCAGCATTTT
J gene: TRBJ2-4; D gene: NA; clone size: once; V gene: TRBV18; CDR3 protein: CASSPDLADIQYF; CDR3 DNA: TGTGCCAGCTCACCAGACCTCGCTGACATTCAGTACTTC
J gene: TRBJ1-1; D gene: NA; clone size: NA; V gene: TRBV4-1; CDR3 protein: CASSPSPPPGLNTEAFF; CDR3 DNA: TGCGCCAGCAGCCCAAGCCCCCCACCAGGCCTGAACACTGAAGCTTTCTTT
J gene: TRBJ1-1; D gene: NA; clone size: few; V gene: TRBV9; CDR3 protein: CASSVAPMNTEAFF; CDR3 DNA: TGTGCCAGCAGCGTAGCGCCAATGAACACTGAAGCTTTCTTT
J gene: TRBJ1-5; D gene: NA; clone size: few; V gene: TRBV28; CDR3 protein: CASSLNSNQPQHF; CDR3 DNA: TGTGCCAGCAGTTTGAATAGCAATCAGCCCCAGCATTTT
J gene: TRBJ1-1; D gene: TRBD1; clone size: NA; V gene: TRBV20-1; CDR3 protein: CSAPGGSEAFF; CDR3 DNA: TGCAGTGCCCCAGGGGGCTCGGAAGCTTTCTTT
J gene: TRBJ2-7; D gene: NA; clone size: NA; V gene: TRBV28; CDR3 protein: CASSPHSYEQYF; CDR3 DNA: TGTGCCAGCAGCCCCCACTCCTACGAGCAGTACTTC
J gene: TRBJ1-2; D gene: TRBD1; clone size: NA; V gene: TRBV5-4; CDR3 protein: CASRPGQGIVVYTF; CDR3 DNA: TGTGCCAGCAGACCGGGACAGGGAATAGTAGTCTACACCTTC
J gene: TRBJ2-1; D gene: NA; clone size: NA; V gene: TRBV27; CDR3 protein: CASSFLGRDNEQFF; CDR3 DNA: TGTGCCAGCAGTTTTCTCGGCAGGGATAATGAGCAGTTCTTC
J gene: TRBJ1-3; D gene: TRBD1; clone size: NA; V gene: TRBV28; CDR3 protein: CASSLGTGARGNTIYF; CDR3 DNA: TGTGCCAGCAGTTTAGGGACAGGGGCTCGTGGAAACACCATATATTTT
J gene: TRBJ1-1; D gene: NA; clone size: NA; V gene: TRBV19; CDR3 protein: CASSIRDAINTEAFF; CDR3 DNA: TGTGCCAGTAGTATTCGGGACGCTATCAACACTGAAGCTTTCTTT